The source of this T cell receptor beta chain is a study of T cells in Graves' hyperthyroidism and ophthalmopathy. General study results and limits: Appearing also in blood were most of the thyroid clonotypes expanded above 0.001. Median prediction lead before ophthalmopathy onset was about 6.3 months with the model. Separation of ophthalmopathy from stable hyperthyroidism was achieved by a 13 V-J model.

It was RNA transcripts that yielded the amplified TCR beta CDR3 regions. First-round RT-PCR of the TCR CDR3 relied on the HTBI primer set. Each CDR3 protein is one row after TCRdb ran MiXCR on the multiplex PCR reads. The repertoire consists of about 640,000 distinct CDR3 sequences, with about 45% occurring once and the leading ten covering approximately 7.2%. Trimming at V came to 5 bases and at J to 0 bases, leaving 6 bases not matched to a gene. The CDR3 is made up of 15 amino acids. Germline V lookup: CDR1 SGHVS, CDR2 FQNEAQ. As for this clonotype: Its matching antigen is unknown.

Diagnoses rested on clinical symptoms, serum thyroxine and TRAb, thyroid ultrasound and orbital computed tomography. Sequences were obtained from peripheral blood or thyroid tissue (not recorded which). The TCR comes from an adult man with Graves' disease, either hyperthyroidism or ophthalmopathy (not recorded which). The chain has TRBV7-8 and TRBJ2-7, with 8 bases matching TRBD1. The CDR3 loop is CASSGGQESSYEQYF. Here the CDR3 DNA reads TGTGCCAGCAGCGGGGGACAGGAAAGCTCCTACGAGCAGTACTTC.